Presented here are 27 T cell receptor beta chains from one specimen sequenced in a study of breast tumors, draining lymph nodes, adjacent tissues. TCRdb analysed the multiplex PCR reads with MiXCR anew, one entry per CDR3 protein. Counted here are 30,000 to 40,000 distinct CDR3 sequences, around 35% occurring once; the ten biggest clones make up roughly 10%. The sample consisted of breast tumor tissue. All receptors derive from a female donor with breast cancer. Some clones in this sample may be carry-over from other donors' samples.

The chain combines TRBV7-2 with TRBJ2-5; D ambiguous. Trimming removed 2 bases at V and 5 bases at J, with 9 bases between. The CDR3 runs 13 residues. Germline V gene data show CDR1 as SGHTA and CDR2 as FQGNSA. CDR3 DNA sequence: TGTGCCAGCAGCTTATCATTACGGGAGACCCAGTACTTC. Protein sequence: CASSLSLRETQYF. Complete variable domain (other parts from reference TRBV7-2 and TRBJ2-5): GAGVSQSPSNKVTEKGKDVELRCDPISGHTALYWYRQSLGQGLEFLIYFQGNSAPDKSGLPSDRFSAERTGGSVSTLTIQRTQQEDSAVYLCASSLSLRETQYFGPGTRLLVL.

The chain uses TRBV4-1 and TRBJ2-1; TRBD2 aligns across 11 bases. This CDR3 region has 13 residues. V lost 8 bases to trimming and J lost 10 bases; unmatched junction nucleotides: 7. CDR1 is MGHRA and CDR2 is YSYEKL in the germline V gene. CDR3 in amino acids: CASGTSGRPEQFF. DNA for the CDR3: TGCGCCAGCGGAACTAGCGGGAGACCCGAGCAGTTCTTC.

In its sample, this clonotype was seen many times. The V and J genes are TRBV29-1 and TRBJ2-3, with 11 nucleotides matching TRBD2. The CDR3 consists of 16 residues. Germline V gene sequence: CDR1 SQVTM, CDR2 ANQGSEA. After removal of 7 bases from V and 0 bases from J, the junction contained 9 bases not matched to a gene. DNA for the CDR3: TGCAGCGCCAGGATTACTAGCGGGAGCAGCACAGATACGCAGTATTTT. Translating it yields CSARITSGSSTDTQYF.

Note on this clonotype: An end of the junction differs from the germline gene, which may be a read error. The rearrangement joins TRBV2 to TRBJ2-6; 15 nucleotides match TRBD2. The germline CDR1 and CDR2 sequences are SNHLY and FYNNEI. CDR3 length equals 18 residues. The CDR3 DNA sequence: TGTGCCAGCAGCGGACTAGCGGGAGGGCCGGGAGGGGCCAACGTCCTGGCTTTC. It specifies CASSGLAGGPGGANVLAF.

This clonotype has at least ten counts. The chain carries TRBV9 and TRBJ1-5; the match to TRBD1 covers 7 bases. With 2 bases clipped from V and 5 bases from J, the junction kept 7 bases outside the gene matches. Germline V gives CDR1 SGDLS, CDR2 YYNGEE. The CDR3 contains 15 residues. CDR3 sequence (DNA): TGTGCCAGCAGCGTGGATTCAGGGGGGCATCAGCCCCAGCATTTT. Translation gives CASSVDSGGHQPQHF.

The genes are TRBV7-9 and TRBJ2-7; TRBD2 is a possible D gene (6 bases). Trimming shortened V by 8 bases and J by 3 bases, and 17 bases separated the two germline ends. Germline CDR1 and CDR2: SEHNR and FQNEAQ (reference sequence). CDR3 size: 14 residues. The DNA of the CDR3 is TGTGCCAGCGGGAGGTCAAGCGCGTTCTACGAGCAGTACTTC. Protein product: CASGRSSAFYEQYF.

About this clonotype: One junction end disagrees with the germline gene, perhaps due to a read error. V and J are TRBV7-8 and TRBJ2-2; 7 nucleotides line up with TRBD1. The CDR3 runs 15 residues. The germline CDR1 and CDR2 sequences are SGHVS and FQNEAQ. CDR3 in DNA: TGCGCCAGCACCCCAAGGGACAGCAACACCGGGGAGCTGTCTTTT. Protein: CASTPRDSNTGELSF.

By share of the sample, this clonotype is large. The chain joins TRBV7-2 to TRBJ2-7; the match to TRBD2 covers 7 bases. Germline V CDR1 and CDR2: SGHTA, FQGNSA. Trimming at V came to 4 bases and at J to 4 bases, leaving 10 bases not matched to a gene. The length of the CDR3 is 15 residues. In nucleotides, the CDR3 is TGTGCCAGCAGCTCAGCCCCGGGGGGATCGTACGAGCAGTACTTC. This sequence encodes CASSSAPGGSYEQYF.

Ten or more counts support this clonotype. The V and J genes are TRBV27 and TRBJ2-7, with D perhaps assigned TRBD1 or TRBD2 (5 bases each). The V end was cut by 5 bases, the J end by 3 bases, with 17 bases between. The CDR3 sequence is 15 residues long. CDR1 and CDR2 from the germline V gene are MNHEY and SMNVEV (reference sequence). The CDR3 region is CASSPGPPGVYEQYF. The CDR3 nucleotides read TGTGCCAGCAGTCCGGGGCCGCCCGGAGTCTACGAGCAGTACTTC.

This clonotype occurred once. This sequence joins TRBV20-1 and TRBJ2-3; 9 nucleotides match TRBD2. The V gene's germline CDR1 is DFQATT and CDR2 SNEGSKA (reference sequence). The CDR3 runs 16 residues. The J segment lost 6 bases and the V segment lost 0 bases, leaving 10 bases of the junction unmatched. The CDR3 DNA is TGCAGTGCTAGAGATCGGAGCGGGAGGAGTGGGGATACGCAGTATTTT. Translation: CSARDRSGRSGDTQYF.

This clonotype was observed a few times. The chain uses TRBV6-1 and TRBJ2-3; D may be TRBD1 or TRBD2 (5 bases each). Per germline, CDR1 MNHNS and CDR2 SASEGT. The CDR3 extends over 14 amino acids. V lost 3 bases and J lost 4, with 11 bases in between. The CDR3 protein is CASSDQGAADTQYF. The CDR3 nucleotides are TGTGCCAGCAGTGACCAGGGAGCCGCAGATACGCAGTATTTT.

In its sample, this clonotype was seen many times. The CDR3 coding sequence is TGTGCCAGCAGCTTCGGGGAGTGTTTGTTAGTCGGTTGTGAGCAGTTCTTC. Its protein is CASSFGECLLVGCEQFF. The V and J genes are TRBV6-5 and TRBJ2-1; the D gene is possibly TRBD2 (5 bases). CDR3 size: 17 residues. The V end was cut by 6 bases, the J end by 9 bases, with 27 bases between. CDR1 is MNHEY and CDR2 is SVGAGI in the germline V gene.

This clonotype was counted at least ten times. CDR3 DNA sequence: TGTGCCAGCACCTCCCGGGCAGGGGGCACAGATACGCAGTATTTT. Its protein product is CASTSRAGGTDTQYF. The chain is built from TRBV12-3 or TRBV12-4 and TRBJ2-3; tentatively, D is TRBD1 (6 bases). This CDR3 is 15 amino acids long. V was shortened by 7 bases and J by 1 base, with 15 bases between the two germline ends.

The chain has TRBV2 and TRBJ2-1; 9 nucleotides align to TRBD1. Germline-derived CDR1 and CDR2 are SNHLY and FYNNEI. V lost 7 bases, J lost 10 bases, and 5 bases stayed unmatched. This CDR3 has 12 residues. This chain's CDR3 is CASNRGLGEQFF. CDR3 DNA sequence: TGTGCCAGCAACAGGGGGCTGGGAGAGCAGTTCTTC. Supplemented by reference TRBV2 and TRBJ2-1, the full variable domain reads EPEVTQTPSHQVTQMGQEVILRCVPISNHLYFYWYRQILGQKVEFLVSFYNNEISEKSEIFDDQFSVERPDGSNFTLKIRSTKLEDSAMYFCASNRGLGEQFFGPGTRLTVL.

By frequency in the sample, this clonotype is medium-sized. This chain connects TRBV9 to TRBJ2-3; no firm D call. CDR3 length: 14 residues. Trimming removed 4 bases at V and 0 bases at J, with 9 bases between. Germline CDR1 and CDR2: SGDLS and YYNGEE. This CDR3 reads CASSPLRSTDTQYF. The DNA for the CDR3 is TGTGCCAGCAGCCCCCTCCGAAGCACAGATACGCAGTATTTT. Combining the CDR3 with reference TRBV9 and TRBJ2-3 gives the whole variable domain DSGVTQTPKHLITATGQRVTLRCSPRSGDLSVYWYQQSLDQGLQFLIQYYNGEERAKGNILERFSAQQFPDLHSELNLSSLELGDSALYFCASSPLRSTDTQYFGPGTRLTVL.

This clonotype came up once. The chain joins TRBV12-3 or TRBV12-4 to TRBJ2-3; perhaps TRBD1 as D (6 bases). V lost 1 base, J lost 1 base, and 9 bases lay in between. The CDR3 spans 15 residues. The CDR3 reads CASSLEGVGTDTQYF. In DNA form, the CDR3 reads TGTGCCAGCAGTTTAGAGGGGGTCGGCACAGATACGCAGTATTTT.

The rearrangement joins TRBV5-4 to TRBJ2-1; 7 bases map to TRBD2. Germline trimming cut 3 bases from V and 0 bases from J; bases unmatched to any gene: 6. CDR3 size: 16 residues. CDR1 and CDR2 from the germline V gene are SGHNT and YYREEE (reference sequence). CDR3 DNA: TGTGCCAGCAGCTCGGGGGACTATAGCTCCTACAATGAGCAGTTCTTC. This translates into CASSSGDYSSYNEQFF.

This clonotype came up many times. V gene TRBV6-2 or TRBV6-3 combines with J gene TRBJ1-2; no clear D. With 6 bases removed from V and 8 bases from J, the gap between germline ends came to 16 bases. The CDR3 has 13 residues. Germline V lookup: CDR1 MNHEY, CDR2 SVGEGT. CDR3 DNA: TGTGCCAGCAGCCCCTATGGCAGTACCGGCTACACCTTC. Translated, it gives CASSPYGSTGYTF.

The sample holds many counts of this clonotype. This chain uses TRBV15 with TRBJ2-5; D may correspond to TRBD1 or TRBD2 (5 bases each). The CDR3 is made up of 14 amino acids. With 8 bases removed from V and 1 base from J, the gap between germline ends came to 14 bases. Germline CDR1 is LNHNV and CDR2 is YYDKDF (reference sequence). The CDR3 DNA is TGTGCCACCTCCCAGGGACGGCTCCAAGAGACCCAGTACTTC. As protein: CATSQGRLQETQYF.

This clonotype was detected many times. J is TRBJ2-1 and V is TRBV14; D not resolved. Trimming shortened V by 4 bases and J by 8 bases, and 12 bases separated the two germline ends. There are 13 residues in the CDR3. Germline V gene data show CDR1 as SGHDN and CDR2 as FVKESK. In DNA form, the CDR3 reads TGTGCCAGCAGCCCCTCTCCCCGATATGAGCAGTTCTTC. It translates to CASSPSPRYEQFF.

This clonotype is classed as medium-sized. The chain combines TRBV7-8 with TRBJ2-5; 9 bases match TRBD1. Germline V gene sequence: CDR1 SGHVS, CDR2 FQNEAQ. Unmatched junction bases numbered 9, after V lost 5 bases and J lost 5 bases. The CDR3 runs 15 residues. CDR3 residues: CASSPPGQGGETQYF. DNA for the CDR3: TGTGCCAGCAGCCCCCCGGGACAGGGAGGGGAGACCCAGTACTTC.

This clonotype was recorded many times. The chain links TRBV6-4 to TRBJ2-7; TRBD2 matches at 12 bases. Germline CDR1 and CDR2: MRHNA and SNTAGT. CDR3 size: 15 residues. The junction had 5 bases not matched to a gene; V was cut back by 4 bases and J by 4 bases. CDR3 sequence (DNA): TGTGCCAGCAGTGCCTACGGACTAGCGGGGTACGAGCAGTACTTC. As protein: CASSAYGLAGYEQYF.

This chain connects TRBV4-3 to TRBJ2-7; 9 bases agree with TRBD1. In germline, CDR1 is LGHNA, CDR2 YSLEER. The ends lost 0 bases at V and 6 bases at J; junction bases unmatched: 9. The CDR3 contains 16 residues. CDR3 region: CASSQDPLGQGSEQYF. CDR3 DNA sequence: TGCGCCAGCAGCCAAGACCCGCTGGGACAGGGATCCGAGCAGTACTTC.

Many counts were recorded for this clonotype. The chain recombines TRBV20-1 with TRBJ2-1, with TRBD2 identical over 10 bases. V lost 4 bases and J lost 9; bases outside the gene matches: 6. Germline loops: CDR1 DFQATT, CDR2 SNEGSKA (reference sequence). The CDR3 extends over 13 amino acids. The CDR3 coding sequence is TGCAGTGCTATGACTAGCGGGTATGGTGAGCAGTTCTTC. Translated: CSAMTSGYGEQFF.

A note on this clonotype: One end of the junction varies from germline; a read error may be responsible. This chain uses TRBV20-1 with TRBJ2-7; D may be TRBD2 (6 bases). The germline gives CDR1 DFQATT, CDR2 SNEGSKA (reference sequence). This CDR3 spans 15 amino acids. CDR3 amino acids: CSARPLTDTTGEQCF. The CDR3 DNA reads TGCAGTGCTCGCCCCCTGACTGATACTACGGGGGAGCAGTGCTTC.

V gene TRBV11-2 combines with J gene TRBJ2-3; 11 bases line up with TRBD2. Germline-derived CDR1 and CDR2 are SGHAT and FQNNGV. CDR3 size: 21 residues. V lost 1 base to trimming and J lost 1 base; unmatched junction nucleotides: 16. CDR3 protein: CASSLVFASGRLIVGTDTQYF. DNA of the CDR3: TGTGCCAGCAGCTTAGTGTTTGCTAGCGGGAGGTTAATTGTCGGCACAGATACGCAGTATTTT. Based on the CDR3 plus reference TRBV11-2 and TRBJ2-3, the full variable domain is EAGVAQSPRYKIIEKRQSVAFWCNPISGHATLYWYQQILGQGPKLLIQFQNNGVVDDSQLPKDRFSAERLKGVDSTLKIQPAKLEDSAVYLCASSLVFASGRLIVGTDTQYFGPGTRLTVL.

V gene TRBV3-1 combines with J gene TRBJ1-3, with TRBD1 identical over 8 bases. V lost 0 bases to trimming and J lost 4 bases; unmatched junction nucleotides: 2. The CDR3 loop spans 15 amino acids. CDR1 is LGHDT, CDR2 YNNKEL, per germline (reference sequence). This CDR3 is CASSQDRGPGNTIYF. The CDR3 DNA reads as TGTGCCAGCAGCCAAGACAGGGGGCCAGGAAACACCATATATTTT.